This passage covers 20 T cell receptor beta chains from one sample sequenced in a study of blood T cells in healthy people across ages. Primed by a sample-barcoded 5' primer and a J-beta primer mix, a second PCR proceeded for 7 to 11 cycles. TCRdb re-called the 5' RACE reads with MiXCR, one entry per CDR3 protein. The sample contains fewer than 600,000 distinct CDR3 sequences, about a quarter of which appear only once. These data were also reused for a study on T cells of mothers and their children.

The sample was blood. All receptors derive from a boy younger than 10 in good health.

The table lists this clonotype with many counts. CDR3 bases: TGTGCCAGCAGCTACGCCCCGAACACTGAAGCTTTCTTT. Amino acids: CASSYAPNTEAFF. The chain links TRBV5-5 to TRBJ1-1, with D uncertain. The CDR3 runs 13 residues. V was cut by 3 bases and J by 1 base, with 7 bases left in between. Germline CDR1 is SGHKS and CDR2 is YYEKEE (reference sequence).

This rearrangement joins TRBV3-1 to TRBJ1-1; 11 bases line up with TRBD1. This CDR3 comprises 15 residues. Per germline, CDR1 LGHDT and CDR2 YNNKEL (reference sequence). Trimming took 2 bases from V and 5 from J; bases not matched to a gene: 4. The CDR3 spells CASSQRDRGGTEAFF. The DNA for the CDR3 is TGTGCCAGCAGCCAAAGGGACAGGGGGGGGACTGAAGCTTTCTTT. The whole variable domain, filled in from reference TRBV3-1 and TRBJ1-1, reads DTAVSQTPKYLVTQMGNDKSIKCEQNLGHDTMYWYKQDSKKFLKIMFSYNNKELIINETVPNRFSPKSPDKAHLNLHINSLELGDSAVYFCASSQRDRGGTEAFFGQGTRLTVV.

This clonotype was picked up one time. The V gene is TRBV12-3 or TRBV12-4, the J gene TRBJ2-3; the D gene is possibly TRBD2 (5 bases). This CDR3 is 14 amino acids long. V lost 4 bases and J 4 bases, leaving 12 bases between the germline ends. CDR3 sequence (DNA): TGTGCCAGCAGTTCGTCGGGGATCGCAGATACGCAGTATTTT. Residues: CASSSSGIADTQYF.

This chain links TRBV7-9 with TRBJ1-2; no firm D call. Germline CDR1 is SEHNR and CDR2 is FQNEAQ (reference sequence). CDR3 length: 15 residues. The ends were cut back, 5 bases at V and 5 bases at J, with 18 bases in the middle. The CDR3 DNA reads TGTGCCAGCAGCCCGACTGTGGGCTTGGGATATGGCTACACCTTC. It specifies CASSPTVGLGYGYTF.

V usage is TRBV2 and J usage is TRBJ2-3; D gene ambiguous. The V and J ends lost 0 bases and 6 bases respectively, with 4 bases between them. The CDR3 loop spans 12 amino acids. In germline, CDR1 is SNHLY, CDR2 FYNNEI. The CDR3 DNA follows: TGTGCCAGCAGTGAAGCAGGCGATACGCAGTATTTT. Its translation is CASSEAGDTQYF.

The table lists this clonotype with a few counts. The chain carries TRBV29-1 and TRBJ1-1; TRBD1 is a possible D gene (6 bases). Trimming stripped 5 bases from V and 4 bases from J, with 17 bases between. The CDR3 spans 14 residues. In germline, CDR1 is SQVTM, CDR2 ANQGSEA. The DNA for the CDR3 is TGCAGCGTTAAAGTCGGGGGGCGAGGCACTGAAGCTTTCTTT. This codes for CSVKVGGRGTEAFF.

CDR3 in amino acids: CASSPQGKKGGEAFF. DNA for the CDR3: TGTGCCAGCAGTCCACAGGGGAAGAAGGGGGGTGAAGCTTTCTTT. The V and J genes are TRBV6-6 and TRBJ1-1; 7 positions match TRBD1. The CDR3 covers 15 residues. CDR1 and CDR2 from the germline V gene are MNHNY and SVGAGI (reference sequence). V trimming: 5 bases; J trimming: 7 bases; junction bases outside the gene matches: 13.

The J gene is TRBJ2-7, the V gene TRBV15; TRBD1 matches 7 bases. Looked up from germline, CDR1 is LNHNV and CDR2 is YYDKDF (reference sequence). J lost 6 bases, V lost 5 bases, and 7 bases had no gene match. This CDR3 has 13 residues. The CDR3: CATSLKTGSEQYF. The CDR3 DNA sequence: TGTGCCACCAGCCTAAAGACAGGGAGCGAGCAGTACTTC.

This clonotype was seen only a few times. The chain recombines TRBV15 with TRBJ1-6, with D hard to call. Trimming stripped 0 bases from V and 9 bases from J, with 6 bases between. The CDR3 is 13 amino acids. Germline CDR1 reads LNHNV; CDR2 reads YYDKDF (reference sequence). The CDR3 spells CATSRDIASPLHF. The CDR3 DNA reads TGTGCCACCAGCAGAGATATAGCTTCACCCCTCCACTTT. Supplemented by reference TRBV15 and TRBJ1-6, the full variable domain reads DAMVIQNPRYQVTQFGKPVTLSCSQTLNHNVMYWYQQKSSQAPKLLFHYYDKDFNNEADTPDNFQSRRPNTSFCFLDIRSPGLGDTAMYLCATSRDIASPLHFGNGTRLTVT.

This chain connects TRBV7-9 to TRBJ1-4; maybe TRBD1 (6 bases). In germline, CDR1 is SEHNR, CDR2 FQNEAQ (reference sequence). There are 14 residues in the CDR3. Deletions cut 11 bases from V and 2 bases from J, with 15 bases between. CDR3 DNA sequence: TGTGCCGCCAGCGAGGGGGGGACTAATGAAAAACTGTTTTTT. It specifies CAASEGGTNEKLFF.

This clonotype was picked up a small number of times. The chain has TRBV27 and TRBJ1-1, with D uncertain. CDR3 size: 13 residues. CDR1 and CDR2 from the germline V gene are MNHEY and SMNVEV (reference sequence). Trimming took off 5 bases at V and 2 bases at J, with 9 bases between the two ends. CDR3 bases: TGTGCCAGCAGTCCGGCCCTTAACACTGAAGCTTTCTTT. Translated: CASSPALNTEAFF.

This rearrangement joins TRBV3-1 to TRBJ2-1; a possible D gene is TRBD2 (6 bases). The end of the DNA aligns better with TRBJ2-7, so the J call may be wrong. The CDR3 runs to 16 residues. Germline assignment: CDR1 LGHDT and CDR2 YNNKEL (reference sequence). The CDR3 sequence is CASSQAGTYDPYEQYF. CDR3 nucleotide sequence: TGTGCCAGCAGCCAAGCCGGGACTTACGACCCCTACGAGCAGTACTTC.

As concerns this clonotype: No DNA is shown, since the ends of the CDR3 on it are uncertain; the CDR3 is the one TCRdb lists. The chain has TRBV10-3 and TRBJ2-7; the table's D call TRBD1 went unverified against the DNA. From its first to its last residue, the CDR3 has 21 amino acids. Germline V CDR1 and CDR2: ENHRY, SYGVKD. The CDR3 loop is CAAVGGNTGELFFGEGYEQYF.

This clonotype was seen at least ten times. The V gene is TRBV20-1, the J gene TRBJ2-1, with D possibly matching TRBD1 (6 bases). The germline V and J ends were trimmed by 0 bases and 6 bases, with 9 bases remaining between them. There are 13 residues in the CDR3. Per the germline V gene, CDR1 is DFQATT and CDR2 is SNEGSKA (reference sequence). The CDR3 bases are TGCAGTGCTAGAGATTCAGGGGCCAATGAGCAGTTCTTC. This gives the protein CSARDSGANEQFF.

The V gene is TRBV4-2, the J gene TRBJ1-5, with D possibly TRBD1 on 6 matching bases. With 3 bases removed from V and 6 bases from J, the gap between germline ends came to 12 bases. The CDR3 contains 14 residues. The germline gives CDR1 LGHNA, CDR2 YNFKEQ. In nucleotides, the CDR3 is TGTGCCAGCAGCCAGCTCGGACAGTTTCAGCCCCAGCATTTT. Its protein is CASSQLGQFQPQHF.

This clonotype was counted only a few times. This chain uses TRBV2 with TRBJ2-2; a possible D gene is TRBD2 (5 bases). From germline, CDR1 is SNHLY and CDR2 FYNNEI. The CDR3 is made up of 12 amino acids. With 4 bases removed from V and 8 bases from J, the gap between germline ends came to 8 bases. The CDR3: CASSVGKGELFF. CDR3 coding DNA: TGTGCCAGCAGTGTCGGGAAGGGGGAGCTGTTTTTT.

The chain employs TRBV2 and TRBJ1-2; maybe TRBD1 (5 bases). V lost 5 bases to trimming and J lost 3 bases, with 13 bases between them. Germline V CDR1 and CDR2: SNHLY, FYNNEI. The length of the CDR3 is 14 residues. The CDR3 region is CASSRDANYYGYTF. The DNA for the CDR3 is TGTGCCAGCAGTAGGGACGCAAACTACTATGGCTACACCTTC.

This clonotype was observed a few times. The gene calls are TRBV5-1 and TRBJ2-1; 8 bases map to TRBD2. After removal of 0 bases from V and 0 bases from J, the junction contained 5 bases not matched to a gene. Germline lookup yields CDR1 SGHRS and CDR2 YFSETQ. This CDR3 is 17 amino acids long. The DNA for the CDR3 is TGCGCCAGCAGCTTGGCCACCGGGACTAGCTCCTACAATGAGCAGTTCTTC. It is translated as CASSLATGTSSYNEQFF.

The chain recombines TRBV15 with TRBJ1-1; weak D call: TRBD1 (5 bases). Germline values: CDR1 LNHNV, CDR2 YYDKDF (reference sequence). The CDR3 is 16 amino acids. V was trimmed by 5 bases and J by 0 bases, leaving 16 bases between them. CDR3 amino acids: CATSPRDPRLNTEAFF. CDR3 coding DNA: TGTGCCACCAGCCCACGGGACCCCCGACTGAACACTGAAGCTTTCTTT. The full variable domain, rest sourced from reference TRBV15 and TRBJ1-1, is DAMVIQNPRYQVTQFGKPVTLSCSQTLNHNVMYWYQQKSSQAPKLLFHYYDKDFNNEADTPDNFQSRRPNTSFCFLDIRSPGLGDTAMYLCATSPRDPRLNTEAFFGQGTRLTVV.

J is TRBJ1-2 and V is TRBV29-1; 7 bases agree with TRBD1. Germline V gene sequence: CDR1 SQVTM, CDR2 ANQGSEA. This CDR3 is 13 amino acids long. J lost 4 bases, V lost 0 bases, and 2 bases had no gene match. As DNA, the CDR3 is TGCAGCGTTGAAGAAGACAGGGTCTATGGCTACACCTTC. Its translation is CSVEEDRVYGYTF.